These 25 T cell receptor beta chains originate from one sample sequenced in a study of CD8 T cells in ankylosing spondylitis. Study-wide results and limits: For ankylosing spondylitis blood, a TCR beta motif of 7 to 9 highly homologous variants appeared characteristic.

No antigen has been assigned to these receptors. Via MiXCR, TCRdb re-called the 5' RACE reads, giving one row per CDR3 protein. Of around 440,000 distinct CDR3 sequences detected, 17% appear once; the ten largest clones hold 1%. Sequencing was performed on blood, either unsorted or a sorted T cell fraction (not recorded which). The receptors come from a male donor with ankylosing spondylitis.

The sample holds many counts of this clonotype. The chain employs TRBV5-1 and TRBJ2-2; 7 bases are a match to TRBD1. The trim removed 4 bases at V and 5 bases at J, leaving 8 bases unmatched. The germline V gene has CDR1 SGHRS and CDR2 YFSETQ. The CDR3 covers 15 residues. CDR3 sequence reads: CASSAGQAGTGELFF. The DNA for the CDR3 is TGCGCCAGCAGCGCCGGACAGGCTGGTACCGGGGAGCTGTTTTTT.

The chain links TRBV18 to TRBJ2-7; TRBD1 agrees at 7 bases. The CDR3 sequence is 15 residues long. Trimming cost V 3 bases and J 3 bases; bases outside gene matches: 8. CDR1 is KGHSH, CDR2 LQKENI, per germline. As DNA, the CDR3 is TGTGCCAGCTCACCCCAGCAGGGGGATCTCTACGAGCAGTACTTC. It codes for CASSPQQGDLYEQYF. Full variable domain (remainder filled in from reference TRBV18 and TRBJ2-7): NAGVMQNPRHLVRRRGQEARLRCSPMKGHSHVYWYRQLPEEGLKFMVYLQKENIIDESGMPKERFSAEFPKEGPSILRIQQVVRGDSAAYFCASSPQQGDLYEQYFGPGTRLTVT.

This rearrangement joins TRBV5-1 to TRBJ1-1; 10 positions agree with TRBD1. The ends lost 2 bases at V and 2 bases at J; junction bases unmatched: 12. Germline V CDR1 and CDR2: SGHRS, YFSETQ. There are 18 residues in the CDR3. CDR3 sequence (DNA): TGCGCCAGCAGCTTACCGACCCTGGGACAGGGGCCAAACACTGAAGCTTTCTTT. This gives the protein CASSLPTLGQGPNTEAFF.

This clonotype has just a few counts. This rearrangement joins TRBV2 to TRBJ2-1; TRBD2 agrees at 9 bases. CDR3 length: 15 residues. The trim removed 4 bases at V and 6 bases at J, leaving 7 bases unmatched. CDR1 and CDR2 (germline): SNHLY, FYNNEI. CDR3 nucleotides: TGTGCCAGCAGTGCAAGCGGGGGGCCCTTCAATGAGCAGTTCTTC. It yields the protein CASSASGGPFNEQFF.

The chain has TRBV7-9 and TRBJ1-2; 7 bases line up with TRBD1. Germline-derived CDR1 and CDR2 are SEHNR and FQNEAQ (reference sequence). CDR3 size: 14 residues. V trimming: 7 bases; J trimming: 1 base; junction bases outside the gene matches: 6. This CDR3 is CASKGTALNYGYTF. The DNA of the CDR3 is TGTGCCAGCAAGGGGACAGCCCTTAACTATGGCTACACCTTC.

This clonotype has a handful of counts. The genes are TRBV28 and TRBJ2-4; no clear D. The CDR3 contains 15 residues. Between the trimmed V and J ends, which lost 2 bases and 1 base, there was a span of 9 bases. CDR1 and CDR2 from the germline V gene are MDHEN and SYDVKM. The CDR3 here is CASSLGDFAKNIQYF. The CDR3 coding sequence is TGTGCCAGCAGTTTAGGTGATTTTGCCAAAAACATTCAGTACTTC. The variable domain in full, completed from reference TRBV28 and TRBJ2-4, reads DVKVTQSSRYLVKRTGEKVFLECVQDMDHENMFWYRQDPGLGLRLIYFSYDVKMKEKGDIPEGYSVSREKKERFSLILESASTNQTSMYLCASSLGDFAKNIQYFGAGTRLSVL.

The rearrangement links TRBV11-2 to TRBJ2-1; D remains ambiguous. Trimming stripped 0 bases from V and 2 bases from J, with 2 bases between. The CDR3 extends over 13 amino acids. Germline CDR1 SGHAT, CDR2 FQNNGV. DNA for the CDR3: TGTGCCAGCAGCTTAGAACCCTACAATGAGCAGTTCTTC. The encoded protein is CASSLEPYNEQFF. Full variable domain (remainder filled in from reference TRBV11-2 and TRBJ2-1): EAGVAQSPRYKIIEKRQSVAFWCNPISGHATLYWYQQILGQGPKLLIQFQNNGVVDDSQLPKDRFSAERLKGVDSTLKIQPAKLEDSAVYLCASSLEPYNEQFFGPGTRLTVL.

This chain uses TRBV3-1 with TRBJ1-6; D is possibly TRBD1 (5 bases). V gave up 0 bases and J gave up 16 bases, with 10 bases separating them. The germline V gene encodes CDR1 LGHDT and CDR2 YNNKEL (reference sequence). There are 12 residues in the CDR3. The CDR3 region is CASSQERDSLHF. The CDR3 bases are TGTGCCAGCAGCCAAGAGAGGGACTCACTCCACTTT.

This clonotype was observed a few times. The chain carries TRBV6-2 or TRBV6-3 and TRBJ2-3; unclear D gene. From germline, CDR1 is MNHEY and CDR2 SVGEGT. The CDR3 is 14 amino acids. V dropped 6 bases and J dropped 1 base, with 11 bases sitting between them. CDR3: CASRNTWGTDTQYF. In nucleotides, the CDR3 is TGTGCCAGCAGGAACACTTGGGGCACAGATACGCAGTATTTT.

This chain connects TRBV5-1 to TRBJ1-6, with TRBD1 matching 10 bases. In germline, CDR1 is SGHRS, CDR2 YFSETQ. The junction had 7 bases not matched to a gene; V was cut back by 3 bases and J by 4 bases. The length of the CDR3 is 17 residues. As DNA, the CDR3 is TGCGCCAGCAGCTCAGATCGGACAGGGGGTTATAATTCACCCCTCCACTTT. Encoded protein: CASSSDRTGGYNSPLHF.

This clonotype was detected a few times. This chain joins TRBV20-1 and TRBJ2-5, with 7 bases aligning to TRBD1. V lost 3 bases, J lost 2 bases, and 18 bases stayed unmatched. Germline values: CDR1 DFQATT, CDR2 SNEGSKA (reference sequence). The CDR3 length is 18 residues. This CDR3 reads CSASPKFNRDSLQETQYF. CDR3 DNA: TGCAGTGCTAGCCCCAAATTTAACCGGGACAGCCTTCAAGAGACCCAGTACTTC.

This clonotype was counted many times. The chain links TRBV18 to TRBJ2-2; no definite D call. Between the trimmed V and J ends, which lost 8 bases and 0 bases, there was a span of 7 bases. The CDR3 is 13 residues long. Per the germline V gene, CDR1 is KGHSH and CDR2 is LQKENI. The CDR3 here is CASSPPNTGELFF. The CDR3 DNA sequence: TGTGCCAGCAGCCCCCCGAACACCGGGGAGCTGTTTTTT.

The table lists this clonotype with many counts. The chain combines TRBV10-3 with TRBJ2-1, with D tentatively TRBD2 (6 bases). Germline CDR1 and CDR2: ENHRY and SYGVKD. Trimming took off 0 bases at V and 7 bases at J, with 19 bases between the two ends. The CDR3 totals 17 residues. In DNA, the CDR3 is TGTGCCATCAGTGAGTCGACGGGGAGGACCTACCGAAATGAGCAGTTCTTC. Protein sequence: CAISESTGRTYRNEQFF.

The chain recombines TRBV24-1 with TRBJ2-1; D not certain. The CDR3 length is 14 residues. V dropped 5 bases and J dropped 4 bases, with 11 bases sitting between them. Germline V lookup: CDR1 KGHDR, CDR2 SFDVKD. The CDR3 sequence: CATSAPERYNEQFF. The CDR3 nucleotides are TGTGCCACCAGTGCCCCGGAACGGTACAATGAGCAGTTCTTC.

This clonotype has a count of ten or more. The rearrangement joins TRBV29-1 to TRBJ2-7; TRBD2 is a possible D gene (5 bases). Germline loops: CDR1 SQVTM, CDR2 ANQGSEA. Deletions cut 4 bases from V and 6 bases from J, with 22 bases between. This CDR3 spans 15 amino acids. The chain's CDR3 is CSVGLSTRLEVEQYF. The DNA of the CDR3 is TGCAGCGTTGGCCTTTCAACTAGGCTTGAGGTCGAGCAGTACTTC.

V usage is TRBV9 and J usage is TRBJ2-3; possibly TRBD2 for D (7 bases). CDR1 is SGDLS and CDR2 is YYNGEE in the germline V gene. V lost 4 bases to trimming and J lost 1 base, with 13 bases between them. There are 15 residues in the CDR3. CDR3 DNA sequence: TGTGCCAGCAGCTCTAGGGAGGGGGGCACAGATACGCAGTATTTT. Translation gives CASSSREGGTDTQYF.

The V call is TRBV12-3 or TRBV12-4, the J call TRBJ1-2, with D possibly TRBD1 on 6 matching bases. The CDR3 spans 12 residues. Trimming cost V 7 bases and J 6 bases, with 12 bases left between them. Written as DNA, the CDR3 is TGTGCCAGCACCCCCCACAGGGATGGCTACACCTTC. Amino acids: CASTPHRDGYTF.

This clonotype was observed a few times. The chain uses TRBV7-8 and TRBJ2-1; 9 bases match TRBD2. Trimming took 5 bases from V and 10 from J; bases not matched to a gene: 12. CDR3 length: 15 amino acids. Per the germline V gene, CDR1 is SGHVS and CDR2 is FQNEAQ. The CDR3 sequence is CASSTGLAGTYEQFF. Here the CDR3 DNA reads TGTGCCAGCAGCACGGGACTAGCCGGGACATACGAGCAGTTCTTC.

This clonotype was recorded a few times. This chain connects TRBV24-1 to TRBJ2-7; TRBD2 matches at 7 bases. Per germline, CDR1 KGHDR and CDR2 SFDVKD. The CDR3 covers 15 residues. V lost 9 bases, J lost 7 bases, and 17 bases stayed unmatched. The CDR3: CATQQLSGKEGEQYF. The CDR3 bases are TGTGCCACCCAACAATTAAGCGGGAAGGAGGGAGAGCAGTACTTC.

This clonotype was recorded a few times. The gene calls are TRBV7-3 and TRBJ2-1, with 7 bases aligning to TRBD2. Trimming removed 5 bases from V and 5 bases from J; junction bases left unmatched: 12. This CDR3 has 16 residues. Germline CDR1 SGHTA, CDR2 FQGTGA. The CDR3 region has the DNA TGTGCCAGCAGCCCAGAGGGGACTATATCCAACAATGAGCAGTTCTTC. Its translation: CASSPEGTISNNEQFF.

V usage is TRBV6-1 and J usage is TRBJ1-2; TRBD1 is a possible D gene (6 bases). Germline V gene sequence: CDR1 MNHNS, CDR2 SASEGT. Deletions cut 5 bases from V and 4 bases from J, with 14 bases between. CDR3 length equals 14 residues. In nucleotides, the CDR3 is TGTGCCAGCAGTCTAGGGGGATCGTTCTATGGCTACACCTTC. Amino acid sequence: CASSLGGSFYGYTF.

This clonotype has only a few counts. This chain joins TRBV3-1 and TRBJ2-3; D might be TRBD1 or TRBD2, each matching 5 bases. Per the germline V gene, CDR1 is LGHDT and CDR2 is YNNKEL (reference sequence). With 2 bases removed from V and 2 bases from J, the gap between germline ends came to 11 bases. The CDR3 has 15 amino acids. CDR3 sequence reads: CASSQRDGATDTQYF. The CDR3 DNA is TGTGCCAGCAGCCAACGGGACGGGGCCACAGATACGCAGTATTTT.

The V gene is TRBV28, the J gene TRBJ1-5, with 12 bases that match TRBD1. The germline gives CDR1 MDHEN, CDR2 SYDVKM. This CDR3 has 13 residues. V lost 11 bases, J lost 5 bases, and 4 bases stayed unmatched. The CDR3 DNA reads as TGTGCCGGAGGGACAGGGGGCTATCAGCCCCAGCATTTT. It specifies CAGGTGGYQPQHF.

This clonotype has a single count. The chain employs TRBV20-1 and TRBJ2-5, with D possibly called TRBD1 or TRBD2 (5 bases each). The V end lost 6 bases, the J end lost 1 base, and 21 bases lay between the germline ends. Per germline, CDR1 DFQATT and CDR2 SNEGSKA (reference sequence). This CDR3 is built from 16 residues. The CDR3 DNA sequence: TGCAGTGCAACCGTCCCCGGGGCCCCGGGCCAAGAGACCCAGTACTTC. As protein: CSATVPGAPGQETQYF.

The table lists this clonotype with a few counts. The gene calls are TRBV2 and TRBJ2-3, with 9 bases aligning to TRBD2. This CDR3 comprises 14 residues. The junction had 3 bases not matched to a gene; V was cut back by 8 bases and J by 0 bases. The germline V gene has CDR1 SNHLY and CDR2 FYNNEI. CDR3 residues: CASASGGSTDTQYF. CDR3 in DNA: TGTGCCAGCGCGAGCGGGGGGAGCACAGATACGCAGTATTTT.